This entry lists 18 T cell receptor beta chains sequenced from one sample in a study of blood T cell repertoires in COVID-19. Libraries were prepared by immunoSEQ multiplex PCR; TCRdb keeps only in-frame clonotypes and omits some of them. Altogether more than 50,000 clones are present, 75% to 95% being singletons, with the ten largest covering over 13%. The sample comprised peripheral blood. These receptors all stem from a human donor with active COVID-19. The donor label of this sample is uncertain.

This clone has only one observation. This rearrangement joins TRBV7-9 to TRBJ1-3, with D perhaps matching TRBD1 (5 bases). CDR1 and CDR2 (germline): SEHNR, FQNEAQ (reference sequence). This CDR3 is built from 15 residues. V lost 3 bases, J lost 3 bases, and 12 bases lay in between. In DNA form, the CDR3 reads TGTGCCAGCAGCTTTACCCAGGGCTTTGGAAACACCATATATTTT. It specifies CASSFTQGFGNTIYF.

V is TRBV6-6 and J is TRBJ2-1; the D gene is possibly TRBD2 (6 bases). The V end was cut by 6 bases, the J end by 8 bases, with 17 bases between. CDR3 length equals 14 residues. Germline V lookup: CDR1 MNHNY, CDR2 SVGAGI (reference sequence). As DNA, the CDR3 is TGTGCCAGCAGCCTTCCTCGGGAGCTGGATGAGCAGTTCTTC. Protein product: CASSLPRELDEQFF.

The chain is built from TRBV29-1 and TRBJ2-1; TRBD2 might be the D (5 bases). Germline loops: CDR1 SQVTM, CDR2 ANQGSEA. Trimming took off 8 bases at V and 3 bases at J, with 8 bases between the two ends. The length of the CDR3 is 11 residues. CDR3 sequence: CSSGIYNEQFF. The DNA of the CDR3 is TGCAGCTCCGGGATCTACAATGAGCAGTTCTTC.

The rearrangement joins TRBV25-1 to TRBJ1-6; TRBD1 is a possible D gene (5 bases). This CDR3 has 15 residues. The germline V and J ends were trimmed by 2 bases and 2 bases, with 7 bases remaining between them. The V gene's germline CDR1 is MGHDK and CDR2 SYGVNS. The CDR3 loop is CASSEQGTYNSPLHF. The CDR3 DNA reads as TGTGCCAGCAGTGAACAGGGAACCTATAATTCACCCCTCCACTTT.

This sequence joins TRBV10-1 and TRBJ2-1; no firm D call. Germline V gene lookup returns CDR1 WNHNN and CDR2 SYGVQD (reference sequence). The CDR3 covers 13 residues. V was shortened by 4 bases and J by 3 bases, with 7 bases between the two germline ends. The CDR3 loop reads CASSGTRYNEQFF. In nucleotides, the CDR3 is TGCGCCAGCAGTGGCACTCGCTACAATGAGCAGTTCTTC.

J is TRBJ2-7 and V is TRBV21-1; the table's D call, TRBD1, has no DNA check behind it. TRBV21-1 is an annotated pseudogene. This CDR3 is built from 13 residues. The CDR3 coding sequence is TGTGCCAGCAGCTACGGACAGGTCCGCGAGCAGTACGTC. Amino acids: CASSYGQVREQYV.

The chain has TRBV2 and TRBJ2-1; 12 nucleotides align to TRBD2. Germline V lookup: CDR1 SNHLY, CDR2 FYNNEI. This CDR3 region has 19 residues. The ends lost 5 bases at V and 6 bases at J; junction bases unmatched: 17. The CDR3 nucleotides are TGTGCCAGCAGTCCACGCCTCTTACTTCTAGCGGGAGGGCCCAATGAGCAGTTCTTC. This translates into CASSPRLLLLAGGPNEQFF.

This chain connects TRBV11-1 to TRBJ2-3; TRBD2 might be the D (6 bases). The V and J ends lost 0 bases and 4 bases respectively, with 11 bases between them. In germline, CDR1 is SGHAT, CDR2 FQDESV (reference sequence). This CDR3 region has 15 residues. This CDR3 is CASSLAGEESDTQYF. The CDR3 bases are TGTGCCAGCAGCTTAGCGGGGGAGGAATCAGATACGCAGTATTTT.

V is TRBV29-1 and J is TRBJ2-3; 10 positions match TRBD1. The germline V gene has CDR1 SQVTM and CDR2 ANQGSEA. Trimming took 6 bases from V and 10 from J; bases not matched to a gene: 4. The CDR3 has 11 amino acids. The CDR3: CSVAGTGAQYF. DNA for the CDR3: TGCAGCGTCGCCGGGACAGGGGCGCAGTATTTT.

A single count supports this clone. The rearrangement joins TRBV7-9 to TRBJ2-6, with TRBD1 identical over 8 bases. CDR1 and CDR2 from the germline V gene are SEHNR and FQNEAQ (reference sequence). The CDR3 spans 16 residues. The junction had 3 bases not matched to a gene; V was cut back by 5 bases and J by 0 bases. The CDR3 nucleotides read TGTGCCAGCAGCAGACAGGGGTTCTCTGGGGCCAACGTCCTGACTTTC. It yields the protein CASSRQGFSGANVLTF.

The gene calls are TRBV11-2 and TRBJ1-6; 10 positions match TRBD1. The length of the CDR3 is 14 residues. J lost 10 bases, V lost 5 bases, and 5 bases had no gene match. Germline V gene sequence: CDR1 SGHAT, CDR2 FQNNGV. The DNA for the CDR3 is TGTGCCAGCAGCCGGGACAGGGGTTACTCACCCCTCCACTTT. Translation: CASSRDRGYSPLHF.

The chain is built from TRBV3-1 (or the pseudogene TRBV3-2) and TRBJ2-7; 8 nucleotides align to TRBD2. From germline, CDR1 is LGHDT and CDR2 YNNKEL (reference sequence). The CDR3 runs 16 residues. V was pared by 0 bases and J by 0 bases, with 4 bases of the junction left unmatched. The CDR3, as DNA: TGTGCCAGCAGCCAAGATTTAGCGGGGAGCTCCTACGAGCAGTACGTC. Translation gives CASSQDLAGSSYEQYV.

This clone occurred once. The CDR3 nucleotides read TGTGCCAGCAGCCGACCGGACAGGAACACCGGGGAGCTGTTTTTT. Its protein is CASSRPDRNTGELFF. The V gene is TRBV9, the J gene TRBJ2-2; weak D call: TRBD1 (6 bases). CDR1 and CDR2 (germline): SGDLS, YYNGEE. The V end was cut by 4 bases, the J end by 1 base, with 11 bases between. This CDR3 comprises 15 residues. The full variable domain, completed using reference TRBV9 and TRBJ2-2, is DSGVTQTPKHLITATGQRVTLRCSPRSGDLSVYWYQQSLDQGLQFLIQYYNGEERAKGNILERFSAQQFPDLHSELNLSSLELGDSALYFCASSRPDRNTGELFFGEGSRLTVL.

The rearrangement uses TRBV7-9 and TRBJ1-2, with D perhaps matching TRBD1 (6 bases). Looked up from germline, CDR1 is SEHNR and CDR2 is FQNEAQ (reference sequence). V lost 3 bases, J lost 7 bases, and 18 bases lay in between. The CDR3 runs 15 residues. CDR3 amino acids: CASSFFQRQVGGYTF. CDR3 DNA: TGTGCCAGCAGCTTCTTTCAGCGACAGGTCGGTGGCTACACCTTC.

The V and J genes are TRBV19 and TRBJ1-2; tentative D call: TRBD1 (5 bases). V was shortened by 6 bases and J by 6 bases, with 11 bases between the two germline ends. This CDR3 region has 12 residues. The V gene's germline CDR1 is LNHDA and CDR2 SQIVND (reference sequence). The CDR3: CASRRGFHGYTF. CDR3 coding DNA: TGTGCCAGTAGAAGGGGATTTCATGGCTACACCTTC.

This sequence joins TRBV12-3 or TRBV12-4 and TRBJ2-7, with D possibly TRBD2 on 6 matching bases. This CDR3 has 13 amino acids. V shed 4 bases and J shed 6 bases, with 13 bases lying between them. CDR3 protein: CASSWGVLGEQYV. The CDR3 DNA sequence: TGTGCCAGCAGTTGGGGGGTGCTGGGCGAGCAGTACGTC.

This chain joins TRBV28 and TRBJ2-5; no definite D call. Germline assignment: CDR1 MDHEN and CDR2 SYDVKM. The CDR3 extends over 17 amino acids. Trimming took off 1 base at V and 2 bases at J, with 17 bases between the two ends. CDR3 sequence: CASSLLAPTRRQETQYF. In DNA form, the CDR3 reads TGTGCCAGCAGTTTATTAGCCCCCACGCGGCGACAAGAGACCCAGTACTTC.

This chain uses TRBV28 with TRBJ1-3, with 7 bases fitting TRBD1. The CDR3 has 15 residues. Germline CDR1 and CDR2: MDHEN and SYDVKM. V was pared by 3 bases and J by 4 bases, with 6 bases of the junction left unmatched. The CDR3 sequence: CASSLEGAGGNTIYF. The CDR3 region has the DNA TGTGCCAGCAGTTTGGAGGGGGCGGGCGGAAACACCATATATTTT.